A selection of T cell receptor beta chains follows, all from one sample in a study of blood T cell repertoires in COVID-19. Generated by immunoSEQ multiplex PCR, the TCRdb table keeps only in-frame clones and is missing some. The data contain about 140,000 clones, approximately 86% of them singletons. Source material: peripheral blood. All receptors derive from a woman aged 60-70 years with acute or convalescent COVID-19. Each CDR3 is given with its conserved first and last residue. D genes are given only for firm matches. Rows give clone size only sometimes, using once, few, many, or a class for an expanded clone.

clone_size	d_call	j_call	v_call	cdr3_nt	cdr3_aa
.	.	TRBJ1-4	TRBV2	TGTGCCAGCAGTGCACAGGGTGGGAATGAAAAACTGTTTTTT	CASSAQGGNEKLFF
.	TRBD1	TRBJ1-6	TRBV4-3	TGCGCCAGCAGCCTAAGTGGCACAGGGGGTAATTCACCCCTCCACTTT	CASSLSGTGGNSPLHF
.	TRBD1	TRBJ2-3	TRBV7-8	TGTGCCAGCAGCCTGGGACAGGGGCCGACAGATACGCAGTATTTT	CASSLGQGPTDTQYF
.	TRBD1	TRBJ2-1	TRBV5-1	TGCGCCAGCAGCTTGGCCCCGACAGGGGCCTACAATGAGCAGTTCTTC	CASSLAPTGAYNEQFF
.	.	TRBJ2-7	TRBV4-2	TGTGCCAGCAGCCAAGCAGGGATCTACGAGCAGTACTTC	CASSQAGIYEQYF
.	.	TRBJ1-2	TRBV7-3	TGTGCCAGCAGCCAAACCGGGAGAAACTATGGCTACACCTTC	CASSQTGRNYGYTF
.	.	TRBJ2-2	TRBV5-1	TGCGCCAGCAGCCGGGAGTCGAACACCGGGGAGCTGTTTTTT	CASSRESNTGELFF
once	.	TRBJ2-3	TRBV19	TGTGCCAGTAGTCGGTACGGAGATACGCAGTATTTT	CASSRYGDTQYF
few	.	TRBJ2-7	TRBV5-1	TGCGCCAGCAGCTTGGGGACAGTCTCCTACGAGCAGTACTTC	CASSLGTVSYEQYF
.	TRBD2	TRBJ2-2	TRBV11-3	TGTGCCAGCAGTCCTAGCGGGTTGAACACCGGGGAGCTGTTTTTT	CASSPSGLNTGELFF
.	.	TRBJ1-5	TRBV12-3/TRBV12-4	TGTGCCAGCACCCCTTGGGGGGGTCAGCCCCAGCATTTT	CASTPWGGQPQHF
.	TRBD2	TRBJ2-3	TRBV19	TGTGCCAGTAGTATAGATTACCAGCGGGGGGTCACAGATACGCAGTATTTT	CASSIDYQRGVTDTQYF
.	.	TRBJ2-3	TRBV2	TGTGCCAGCCGCGAGACCGGGGAGGATACGCAGTATTTT	CASRETGEDTQYF
.	.	TRBJ2-3	TRBV11-2	TGTGCCAGCCGAGTCGGGGGGCCGAACACAGATACGCAGTATTTT	CASRVGGPNTDTQYF
.	TRBD2	TRBJ2-1	TRBV9	TGTGCCAGCTCACAGCGGGATTACTACAATGAGCAGTTCTTC	CASSQRDYYNEQFF